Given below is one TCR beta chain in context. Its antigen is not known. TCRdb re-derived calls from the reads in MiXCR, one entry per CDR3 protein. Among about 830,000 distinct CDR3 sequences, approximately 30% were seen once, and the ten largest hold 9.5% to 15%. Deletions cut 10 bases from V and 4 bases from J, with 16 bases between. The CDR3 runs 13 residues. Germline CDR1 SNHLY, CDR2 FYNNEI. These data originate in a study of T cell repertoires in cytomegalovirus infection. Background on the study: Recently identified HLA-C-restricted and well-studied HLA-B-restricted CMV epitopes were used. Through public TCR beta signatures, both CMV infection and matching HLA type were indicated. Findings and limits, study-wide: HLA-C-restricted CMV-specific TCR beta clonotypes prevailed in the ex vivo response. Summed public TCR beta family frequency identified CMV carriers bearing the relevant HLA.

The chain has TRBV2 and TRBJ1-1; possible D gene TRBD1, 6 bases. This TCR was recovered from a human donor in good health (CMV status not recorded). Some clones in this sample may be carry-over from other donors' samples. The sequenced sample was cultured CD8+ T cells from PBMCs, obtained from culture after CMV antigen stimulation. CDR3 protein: CAILIRGPTEAFF. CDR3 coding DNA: TGTGCCATACTTATCAGGGGCCCCACTGAAGCTTTCTTT.